This TCR beta chain stems from a study of cytomegalovirus exposure and HLA in healthy donors. Overall study results and limits: Later analysis identified 16,000 or so TCR beta sequences associated with HLA alleles, using a false discovery rate threshold of 0.05. Being productive about 90% or about 30% of the time was typical of most TCR beta V segments in an earlier analysis.

This clone was observed a handful of times. Its target is not known. Germline V gives CDR1 MNHEY, CDR2 SVGAGI. Trimming took off 0 bases at V and 0 bases at J, with 5 bases between the two ends. This CDR3 region has 14 residues. In the PCR, 60 Vbeta and 13 Jbeta primers were used. Sequencing was performed with immunoSEQ multiplex PCR; in TCRdb, only in-frame clones are kept and a portion is missing. The table has around 83,000 clones, about 77% seen once; the top ten hold 4.4%. This chain links TRBV6-5 with TRBJ1-1; no clear D. Sequenced sample: PBMCs. The sequence derives from a male donor in good health and CMV-seropositive. Written as DNA, the CDR3 is TGTGCCAGCAGTTACTCGCGGGTGAACACTGAAGCTTTCTTT. It codes for CASSYSRVNTEAFF.